These 15 T cell receptor beta chains share one sample of origin, sequenced in a study of CD8 T cells in Susac syndrome. RNA amounts of 0.5 to 1 ug underwent reverse transcription with random hexamers. TCRdb reanalysed the immunoSEQ multiplex PCR reads using MiXCR and keeps one entry per CDR3 protein. This table has approximately 100,000 distinct CDR3 sequences, 92% appearing once. Sequencing was performed on CD8+ T cells from PBMCs. These receptors were collected from a human donor in good health.

The chain joins TRBV19 to TRBJ1-1; tentative D call: TRBD1 (6 bases). Looked up from germline, CDR1 is LNHDA and CDR2 is SQIVND (reference sequence). This CDR3 has 17 residues. Deletions cut 7 bases from V and 5 bases from J, with 26 bases between. CDR3 nucleotides: TGTGCCAGTAACTCCCTCGGGGACACCCACCGCAGGACTGAAGCTTTCTTT. Translation: CASNSLGDTHRRTEAFF.

The rearrangement joins TRBV6-2 or TRBV6-3 to TRBJ2-7, with 12 bases fitting TRBD2. J gave up 6 bases and V 0 bases, and 3 bases lay outside the gene matches. The germline CDR1 and CDR2 sequences are MNHEY and SVGEGT. The CDR3 consists of 15 residues. The chain's CDR3 is CASSYSTSGGIEQYF. CDR3 bases: TGTGCCAGCAGTTACTCGACTAGCGGGGGAATCGAGCAGTACTTC.

The chain employs TRBV5-1 and TRBJ2-3, with 7 bases fitting TRBD1. Unmatched junction bases numbered 6, after V lost 1 base and J lost 1 base. This CDR3 region has 16 residues. CDR1 and CDR2 from the germline V gene are SGHRS and YFSETQ. CDR3 coding DNA: TGCGCCAGCAGCTTGAATCAGGGGGTCCGCACAGATACGCAGTATTTT. Translating it yields CASSLNQGVRTDTQYF.

The chain couples TRBV7-8 to TRBJ1-5; D remains unclear. The CDR3 is made up of 17 amino acids. The germline gives CDR1 SGHVS, CDR2 FQNEAQ. V was shortened by 1 base and J by 4 bases, with 17 bases between the two germline ends. CDR3 in amino acids: CASSLDLSRTRNQPQHF. Written as DNA, the CDR3 is TGTGCCAGCAGCTTAGATCTTTCGCGCACAAGGAATCAGCCCCAGCATTTT. Full variable domain (remainder filled in from reference TRBV7-8 and TRBJ1-5): GAGVSQSPRYKVAKRGQDVALRCDPISGHVSLFWYQQALGQGPEFLTYFQNEAQLDKSGLPSDRFFAERPEGSVSTLKIQRTQQEDSAVYLCASSLDLSRTRNQPQHFGDGTRLSIL.

V is TRBV7-2 and J is TRBJ2-1, with 10 bases identical to TRBD2. Germline values: CDR1 SGHTA, CDR2 FQGNSA. CDR3 size: 13 residues. J lost 5 bases, V lost 5 bases, and 0 bases had no gene match. The CDR3 DNA reads TGTGCCAGCAGCGGACTAGCGGACAATGAGCAGTTCTTC. It encodes CASSGLADNEQFF.

The gene calls are TRBV12-3 or TRBV12-4 and TRBJ2-1, with 16 bases matching TRBD2. V lost 5 bases and J lost 4; bases outside the gene matches: 14. The CDR3 sequence is 20 residues long. CDR3 nucleotide sequence: TGTGCCAGCAGTCGTTCCGGGACTAGCGGGGGGGCCTATCTATACAATGAGCAGTTCTTC. Translated: CASSRSGTSGGAYLYNEQFF.

The chain combines TRBV20-1 with TRBJ1-5, with D unresolved. V was pared by 2 bases and J by 7 bases, with 21 bases between. Germline-derived CDR1 and CDR2 are DFQATT and SNEGSKA (reference sequence). There are 16 residues in the CDR3. For the CDR3, the DNA is TGCAGTGCTAGACCCCCACCGGACGGGGAAGTCCAGCCCCAGCATTTT. Residues: CSARPPPDGEVQPQHF.

The V gene is TRBV3-1, the J gene TRBJ1-1; 8 positions agree with TRBD1. The CDR3 extends over 13 amino acids. V shed 4 bases, J shed 6 bases, and the junction held 4 bases outside the gene matches. CDR1 and CDR2 from the germline V gene are LGHDT and YNNKEL (reference sequence). Here the CDR3 DNA reads TGTGCCAGCAGCCTATCGACAGGGGCTGAAGCTTTCTTT. It codes for CASSLSTGAEAFF.

The gene calls are TRBV20-1 and TRBJ1-2, with D perhaps matching TRBD1 (5 bases). V lost 1 base to trimming and J lost 3 bases, with 15 bases between them. Germline loops: CDR1 DFQATT, CDR2 SNEGSKA (reference sequence). The CDR3 sequence is 15 residues long. CDR3 loop: CSARATGASDYGYTF. The CDR3 region has the DNA TGCAGTGCTAGAGCCACTGGGGCTTCGGACTATGGCTACACCTTC.

For the CDR3, the DNA is TGTGCCAGCAGCTTGAAGGACAGTTCTCTATCCTACGAGCAGTACTTC. This encodes CASSLKDSSLSYEQYF. The rearrangement uses TRBV7-2 and TRBJ2-7; perhaps TRBD1 as D (6 bases). CDR1 and CDR2 from the germline V gene are SGHTA and FQGNSA. The CDR3 covers 16 residues. V lost 3 bases and J lost 1, with 16 bases in between.

The V and J genes are TRBV5-1 and TRBJ1-4; D unresolved. The V end lost 1 base, the J end lost 5 bases, and 6 bases lay between the germline ends. The CDR3 is 13 amino acids. The germline V gene has CDR1 SGHRS and CDR2 YFSETQ. DNA for the CDR3: TGCGCCAGCAGCTTGACGGAGAATGAAAAACTGTTTTTT. Amino acid sequence: CASSLTENEKLFF.

The genes are TRBV3-1 and TRBJ2-3; D gene ambiguous. The CDR3 is made up of 15 amino acids. Looked up from germline, CDR1 is LGHDT and CDR2 is YNNKEL (reference sequence). V was trimmed by 0 bases and J by 5 bases, leaving 12 bases between them. The CDR3 region is CASSQDRREKDTQYF. The CDR3 nucleotides read TGTGCCAGCAGCCAAGATCGGCGTGAGAAAGATACGCAGTATTTT.

This clonotype has a single count. This chain uses TRBV27 with TRBJ2-2; possibly TRBD1 or TRBD2 for D (5 bases each). From germline, CDR1 is MNHEY and CDR2 SMNVEV (reference sequence). V lost 2 bases and J 4 bases, leaving 11 bases between the germline ends. This CDR3 is 15 amino acids long. CDR3 region: CASSLRRDGTGELFF. The DNA for the CDR3 is TGTGCCAGCAGTTTACGCAGGGACGGCACCGGGGAGCTGTTTTTT.

The rearrangement links TRBV7-9 to TRBJ2-7; the D gene is possibly TRBD1 (6 bases). V dropped 5 bases and J dropped 1 base, with 15 bases sitting between them. Per the germline V gene, CDR1 is SEHNR and CDR2 is FQNEAQ (reference sequence). This CDR3 region has 15 residues. The CDR3 DNA is TGTGCCAGCAGCAGTTCCGGGACACCTTCCTACGAGCAGTACTTC. Encoded protein: CASSSSGTPSYEQYF.

This sequence joins TRBV6-2 or TRBV6-3 and TRBJ1-5; D is ambiguous. The CDR3 is made up of 12 amino acids. The germline gives CDR1 MNHEY, CDR2 SVGEGT. V was cut by 0 bases and J by 11 bases, with 8 bases left in between. DNA for the CDR3: TGTGCCAGCAGTTACTCCCCTGGGACCCAGCATTTT. Translation gives CASSYSPGTQHF.